This T cell receptor (beta chain) was observed in a study of blood T cell repertoires in COVID-19. Overall study context: COVID-19 samples collected from the United States, Italy and Spain covered acute and convalescent phases. PBMCs, B-cell-depleted T cells, or T cells provided the cDNA or gDNA that made up the material.

Germline loops: CDR1 SGHDT, CDR2 YYEEEE. The CDR3 loop spans 15 amino acids. The V end lost 4 bases, the J end lost 2 bases, and 13 bases lay between the germline ends. As processed by the authors: The authors estimated nucleated cell counts from reference gene primer amplification. Here immunoSEQ multiplex PCR was the method, and the copy in TCRdb shows in-frame clones only, minus some. From that table come the V and J calls and clone size; the DNA was used to work out D and trimming. The table lists more than 13,000 clones, about 92% of them singletons, with around 8.1% in the top ten. V usage is TRBV5-6 and J usage is TRBJ1-5, with a possible D match to TRBD1 (5 bases). The receptor's source is a human donor in a cohort sampled during active COVID-19. The source material was peripheral blood. The CDR3 bases are TGTGCCAGCAGCAGCCTGCAGGGTGGCAATCAGCCCCAGCATTTT. Its protein product is CASSSLQGGNQPQHF.